The 16 T cell receptor beta chains given below trace back to one sample, sequenced in a study of cytomegalovirus exposure and HLA in healthy donors. PCR primers comprised 60 Vbeta and 13 Jbeta primers. The protocol was immunoSEQ multiplex PCR, while the TCRdb copy is restricted to in-frame clones and leaves out a portion. The sample totals about 150,000 clones; its top ten clones hold around 1.6%. Input material: PBMCs. All receptors derive from a woman aged 50 to 60 in good health and CMV-seronegative.

The gene calls are TRBV7-9 and TRBJ1-3; D not resolved. The CDR3 length is 15 residues. V gave up 6 bases and J gave up 0 bases, with 12 bases separating them. In germline, CDR1 is SEHNR, CDR2 FQNEAQ (reference sequence). CDR3 in amino acids: CASSPGFVSGNTIYF. In nucleotides, the CDR3 is TGTGCCAGCAGTCCAGGTTTTGTCTCTGGAAACACCATATATTTT.

The chain links TRBV4-2 to TRBJ2-7; 14 bases map to TRBD2. Per the germline V gene, CDR1 is LGHNA and CDR2 is YNFKEQ. Unmatched junction bases numbered 16, after V lost 3 bases and J lost 3 bases. This CDR3 region has 20 residues. Here the CDR3 DNA reads TGTGCCAGCAGCCATGGACTAGCGGGAGGCCCAAGCCCCCGTAACTACGAGCAGTACTTC. Translation gives CASSHGLAGGPSPRNYEQYF.

The chain has TRBV13 and TRBJ2-1; D possibly corresponds to TRBD1 (5 bases). Per the germline V gene, CDR1 is PRHDT and CDR2 is FYEKMQ (reference sequence). Trimming left V 5 bases short and J 5 bases short, with 19 bases between. This CDR3 has 16 amino acids. CDR3 amino acids: CASSATALFRNNEQFF. CDR3 in DNA: TGTGCCAGCAGCGCGACAGCGCTCTTCCGAAACAATGAGCAGTTCTTC.

Points on this clone: The same CDR3 arises from other DNA sequences in this sample as well. This chain joins TRBV5-1 and TRBJ1-3; TRBD1 might be the D (5 bases). The CDR3 covers 13 residues. Germline V gene data show CDR1 as SGHRS and CDR2 as YFSETQ. Trimming removed 5 bases from V and 1 base from J, with 7 bases in between. This CDR3 is CASRPGSGNTIYF. The DNA for the CDR3 is TGCGCCAGCAGACCAGGGTCTGGAAACACCATATATTTT. The full variable domain, with the rest looked up from reference TRBV5-1 and TRBJ1-3, is KAGVTQTPRYLIKTRGQQVTLSCSPISGHRSVSWYQQTPGQGLQFLFEYFSETQRNKGNFPGRFSGRQFSNSRSEMNVSTLELGDSALYLCASRPGSGNTIYFGEGSWLTVV.

The rearrangement joins TRBV7-2 to TRBJ1-5, with D possibly matching TRBD1 (5 bases). The length of the CDR3 is 14 residues. Trimming took 2 bases from V and 5 from J, leaving 10 bases between them. Looked up from germline, CDR1 is SGHTA and CDR2 is FQGNSA. In nucleotides, the CDR3 is TGTGCCAGCAGCTTAAGCAGGGCGGATCAGCCCCAGCATTTT. It yields the protein CASSLSRADQPQHF.

The chain combines TRBV18 with TRBJ1-3, with D unresolved. V lost 6 bases and J lost 4, with 19 bases in between. Germline V lookup: CDR1 KGHSH, CDR2 LQKENI. This CDR3 is built from 16 residues. This CDR3 is CASSISQSGRGNTIYF. In DNA form, the CDR3 reads TGTGCCAGCTCGATCAGTCAATCCGGGAGAGGAAACACCATATATTTT.

This chain links TRBV5-4 with TRBJ2-7; TRBD2 matches 10 bases. The ends lost 0 bases at V and 6 bases at J; junction bases unmatched: 9. Germline V gene sequence: CDR1 SGHNT, CDR2 YYREEE (reference sequence). This CDR3 comprises 16 residues. The CDR3 DNA is TGTGCCAGCAGCTTGGCTGCTAGCGGGAGAGCAGGCGAGCAGTACTTC. Encoded protein: CASSLAASGRAGEQYF.

The chain joins TRBV14 to TRBJ2-1, with 13 bases fitting TRBD2. Germline loops: CDR1 SGHDN, CDR2 FVKESK. V was clipped by 4 bases and J by 6 bases; unmatched bases: 3. The CDR3 contains 15 residues. CDR3 residues: CASSRTSGGGNEQFF. In DNA form, the CDR3 reads TGTGCCAGCAGCCGGACTAGCGGGGGAGGCAATGAGCAGTTCTTC.

The V call is TRBV9, the J call TRBJ2-5, with 16 bases identical to TRBD2. In germline, CDR1 is SGDLS, CDR2 YYNGEE. Germline trimming cut 4 bases from V and 3 bases from J; bases unmatched to any gene: 9. CDR3 length equals 18 residues. CDR3 nucleotide sequence: TGTGCCAGCAGCACGGGACTAGCGGGGGGGCCGACCGAAGAGACCCAGTACTTC. Amino acids: CASSTGLAGGPTEETQYF.

This chain uses TRBV28 with TRBJ2-7, with 8 bases that match TRBD2. The CDR3 sequence is 16 residues long. The V gene's germline CDR1 is MDHEN and CDR2 SYDVKM. The junction had 12 bases not matched to a gene; V was cut back by 3 bases and J by 5 bases. The CDR3 region has the DNA TGTGCCAGCAGTTTTTGGGGCAGCGGGAGAGGGGACGAGCAGTACTTC. Protein sequence: CASSFWGSGRGDEQYF.

The chain combines TRBV19 with TRBJ1-6; maybe TRBD1 (6 bases). The CDR3 extends over 16 amino acids. Germline loops: CDR1 LNHDA, CDR2 SQIVND (reference sequence). V lost 5 bases to trimming and J lost 6 bases, with 17 bases between them. This CDR3 reads CASSFSRGSGNSPLHF. CDR3 DNA: TGTGCCAGTAGTTTCTCCAGGGGATCGGGTAATTCACCCCTCCACTTT. Drawing the rest from reference TRBV19 and TRBJ1-6, the complete variable domain is DGGITQSPKYLFRKEGQNVTLSCEQNLNHDAMYWYRQDPGQGLRLIYYSQIVNDFQKGDIAEGYSVSREKKESFPLTVTSAQKNPTAFYLCASSFSRGSGNSPLHFGNGTRLTVT.

About this clone: The junction does not match germline at one end; this may be a read error. The J gene is TRBJ2-3, the V gene TRBV9, with a weak D call TRBD2 (6 bases). The CDR3 has 13 amino acids. Germline V gene data show CDR1 as SGDLS and CDR2 as YYNGEE. CDR3 nucleotides: TGTGCCAGCAGCGTAGTCACGGGAGATACGCGGTATTTT. Translation: CASSVVTGDTRYF.

The rearrangement uses TRBV4-2 and TRBJ1-1; D not resolved. Germline V gene data show CDR1 as LGHNA and CDR2 as YNFKEQ. This CDR3 has 18 residues. Trimming took 2 bases from V and 5 from J, leaving 24 bases between them. This chain's CDR3 is CASSQSPPTREDETEAFF. Written as DNA, the CDR3 is TGTGCCAGCAGCCAATCCCCCCCAACGCGGGAGGACGAGACTGAAGCTTTCTTT.

This rearrangement joins TRBV30 to TRBJ2-2, with TRBD2 identical over 12 bases. The trim removed 0 bases at V and 5 bases at J, leaving 7 bases unmatched. The germline gives CDR1 GTSNPN, CDR2 SVGIG (reference sequence). The CDR3 consists of 17 residues. CDR3 DNA sequence: TGTGCCTGGAGTGTGGCTAGCGGGGGGGCCAGGACCGGGGAGCTGTTTTTT. This translates into CAWSVASGGARTGELFF.

The gene calls are TRBV9 and TRBJ2-3; D might be TRBD2 (5 bases). In germline, CDR1 is SGDLS, CDR2 YYNGEE. V was trimmed by 1 base and J by 9 bases, leaving 12 bases between them. This CDR3 comprises 13 residues. The CDR3 region has the DNA TGTGCCAGCAGCGTACAGCGCGAGGGAACGCAGTATTTT. This codes for CASSVQREGTQYF.

The chain couples TRBV18 to TRBJ1-2, with D perhaps matching TRBD1 (5 bases). Trimming left V 2 bases short and J 0 bases short, with 13 bases between. The CDR3 runs 16 residues. In germline, CDR1 is KGHSH, CDR2 LQKENI. CDR3 sequence reads: CASSPKATASNYGYTF. The DNA of the CDR3 is TGTGCCAGCTCACCAAAGGCGACAGCCTCTAACTATGGCTACACCTTC.